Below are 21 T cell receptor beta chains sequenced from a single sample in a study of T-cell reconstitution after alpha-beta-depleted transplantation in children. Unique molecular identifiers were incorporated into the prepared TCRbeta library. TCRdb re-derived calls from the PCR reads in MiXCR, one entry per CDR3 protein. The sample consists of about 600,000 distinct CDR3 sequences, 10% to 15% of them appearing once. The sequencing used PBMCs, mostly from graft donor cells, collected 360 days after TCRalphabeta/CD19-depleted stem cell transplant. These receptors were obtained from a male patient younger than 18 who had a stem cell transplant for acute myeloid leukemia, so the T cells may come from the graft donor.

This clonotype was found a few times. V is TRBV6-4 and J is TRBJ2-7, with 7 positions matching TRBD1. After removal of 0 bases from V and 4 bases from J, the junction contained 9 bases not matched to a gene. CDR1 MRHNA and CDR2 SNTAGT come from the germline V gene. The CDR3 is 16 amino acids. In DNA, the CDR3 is TGTGCCAGCAGTGACTCCCCTCAAACAGGGGAGTACGAGCAGTACTTC. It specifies CASSDSPQTGEYEQYF.

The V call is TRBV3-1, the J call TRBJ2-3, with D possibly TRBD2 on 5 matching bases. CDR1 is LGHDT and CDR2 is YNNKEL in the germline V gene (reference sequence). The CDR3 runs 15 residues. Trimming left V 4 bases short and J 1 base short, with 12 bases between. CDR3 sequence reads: CASSRWTSGTDTQYF. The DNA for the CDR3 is TGTGCCAGCAGCCGGTGGACTTCCGGCACAGATACGCAGTATTTT.

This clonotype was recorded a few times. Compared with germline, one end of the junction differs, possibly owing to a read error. CDR3 amino acids: CASSVAGADFEQYF. The CDR3 DNA is TGTGCCAGCAGTGTAGCGGGAGCGGACTTCGAGCAGTACTTC. The chain uses TRBV12-3 or TRBV12-4 and TRBJ2-7; TRBD2 matches at 9 bases. The CDR3 runs 14 residues.

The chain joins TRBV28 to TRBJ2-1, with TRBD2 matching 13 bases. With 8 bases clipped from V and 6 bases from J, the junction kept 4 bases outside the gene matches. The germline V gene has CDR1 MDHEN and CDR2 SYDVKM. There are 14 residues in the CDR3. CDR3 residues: CASPTSGRPNEQFF. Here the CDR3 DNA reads TGTGCCAGCCCGACTAGCGGGAGGCCCAATGAGCAGTTCTTC.

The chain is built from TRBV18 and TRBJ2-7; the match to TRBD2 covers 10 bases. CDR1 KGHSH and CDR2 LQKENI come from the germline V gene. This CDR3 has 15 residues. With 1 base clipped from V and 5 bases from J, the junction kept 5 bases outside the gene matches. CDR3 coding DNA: TGTGCCAGCTCACCACTGGGGACTAGCGAGAACGAGCAGTACTTC. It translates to CASSPLGTSENEQYF.

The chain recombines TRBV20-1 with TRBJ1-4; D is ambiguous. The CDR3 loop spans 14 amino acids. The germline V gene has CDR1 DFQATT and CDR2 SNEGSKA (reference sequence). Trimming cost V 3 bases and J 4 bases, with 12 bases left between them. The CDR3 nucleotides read TGCAGTGCTAGCCCCGTCAGGTTTAATGAAAAACTGTTTTTT. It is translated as CSASPVRFNEKLFF.

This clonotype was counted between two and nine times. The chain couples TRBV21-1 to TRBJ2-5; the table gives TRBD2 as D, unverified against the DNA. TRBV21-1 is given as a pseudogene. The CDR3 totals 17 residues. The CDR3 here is CASSKVASGRVQETQYF. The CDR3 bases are TGTGCCAGCAGCAAAGTAGCTAGCGGGAGAGTTCAAGAGACCCAGTACTTC.

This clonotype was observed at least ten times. CDR3 sequence (DNA): TGTGCCAGCTCAGCTCGGGAGTTAGAGACCCAGTACTTC. Encoded protein: CASSARELETQYF. V usage is TRBV18 and J usage is TRBJ2-5; tentatively, D is TRBD2 (6 bases). CDR3 length: 13 residues. Germline assignment: CDR1 KGHSH and CDR2 LQKENI. Trimming removed 5 bases at V and 4 bases at J, with 11 bases between.

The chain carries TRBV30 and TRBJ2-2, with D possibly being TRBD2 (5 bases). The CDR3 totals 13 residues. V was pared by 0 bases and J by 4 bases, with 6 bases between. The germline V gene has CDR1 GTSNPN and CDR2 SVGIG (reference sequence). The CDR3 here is CAWSVRGTGELFF. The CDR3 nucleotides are TGTGCCTGGAGTGTACGGGGCACCGGGGAGCTGTTTTTT.

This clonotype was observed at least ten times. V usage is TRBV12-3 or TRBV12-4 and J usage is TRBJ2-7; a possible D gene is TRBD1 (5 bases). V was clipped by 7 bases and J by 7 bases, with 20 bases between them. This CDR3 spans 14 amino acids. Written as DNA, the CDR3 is TGTGCCAGCACGGTCTTTGGGGCCCTGGGGGAGCAGTACTTC. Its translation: CASTVFGALGEQYF.

The CDR3 region is CASSVQDRAYNEQFF. The DNA of the CDR3 is TGTGCCAGCAGCGTACAAGACAGGGCCTACAATGAGCAGTTCTTC. The rearrangement uses TRBV7-9 and TRBJ2-1; 7 bases agree with TRBD1. Trimming took 5 bases from V and 2 from J; bases not matched to a gene: 6. The CDR3 is made up of 15 amino acids. CDR1 SEHNR and CDR2 FQNEAQ come from the germline V gene (reference sequence). Full variable domain (remainder filled in from reference TRBV7-9 and TRBJ2-1): DTGVSQNPRHKITKRGQNVTFRCDPISEHNRLYWYRQTLGQGPEFLTYFQNEAQLEKSRLLSDRFSAERPKGSFSTLEIQRTEQGDSAMYLCASSVQDRAYNEQFFGPGTRLTVL.

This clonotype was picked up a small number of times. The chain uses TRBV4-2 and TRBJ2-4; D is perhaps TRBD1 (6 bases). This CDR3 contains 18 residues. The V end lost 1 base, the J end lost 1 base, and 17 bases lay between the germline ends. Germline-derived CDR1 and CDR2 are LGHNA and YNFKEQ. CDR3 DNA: TGTGCCAGCAGCCAAGGCCCACAGGGCGGAATCGCCAAAAACATTCAGTACTTC. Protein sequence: CASSQGPQGGIAKNIQYF.

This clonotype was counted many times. The DNA of the CDR3 is TGCAGCGTTGCCGGGAGGGCCAGGAATGAGCAGTTCTTC. Its protein product is CSVAGRARNEQFF. V usage is TRBV29-1 and J usage is TRBJ2-1; 8 bases are a match to TRBD2. J was trimmed by 7 bases and V by 4 bases; bases with no gene match: 6. The germline V gene encodes CDR1 SQVTM and CDR2 ANQGSEA. This CDR3 region has 13 residues.

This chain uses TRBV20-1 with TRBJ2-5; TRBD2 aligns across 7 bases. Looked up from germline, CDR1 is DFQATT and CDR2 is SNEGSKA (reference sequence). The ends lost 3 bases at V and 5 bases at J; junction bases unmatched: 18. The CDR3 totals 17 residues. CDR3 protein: CSASEVWLAAKGETQYF. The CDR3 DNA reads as TGCAGTGCTAGCGAGGTTTGGCTAGCGGCAAAAGGGGAGACCCAGTACTTC.

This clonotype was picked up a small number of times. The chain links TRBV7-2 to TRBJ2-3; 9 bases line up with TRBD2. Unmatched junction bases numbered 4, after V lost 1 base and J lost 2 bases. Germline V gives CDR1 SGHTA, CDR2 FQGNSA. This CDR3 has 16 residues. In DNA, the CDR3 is TGTGCCAGCAGCTTAGAGGCGGGAGGGTTCACAGATACGCAGTATTTT. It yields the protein CASSLEAGGFTDTQYF.

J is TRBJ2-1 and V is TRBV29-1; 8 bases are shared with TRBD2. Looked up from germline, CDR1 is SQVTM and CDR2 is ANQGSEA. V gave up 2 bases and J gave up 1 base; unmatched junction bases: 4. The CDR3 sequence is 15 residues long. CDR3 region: CSVEPGGSSYNEQFF. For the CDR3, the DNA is TGCAGCGTTGAACCGGGAGGGAGTTCCTACAATGAGCAGTTCTTC.

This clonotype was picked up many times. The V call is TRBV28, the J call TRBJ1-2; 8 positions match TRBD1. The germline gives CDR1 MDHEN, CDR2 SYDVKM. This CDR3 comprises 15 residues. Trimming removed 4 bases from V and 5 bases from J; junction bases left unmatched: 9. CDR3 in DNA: TGTGCCAGCAGTTATTTGGACAGGGAACCGTATGGCTACACCTTC. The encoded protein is CASSYLDREPYGYTF.

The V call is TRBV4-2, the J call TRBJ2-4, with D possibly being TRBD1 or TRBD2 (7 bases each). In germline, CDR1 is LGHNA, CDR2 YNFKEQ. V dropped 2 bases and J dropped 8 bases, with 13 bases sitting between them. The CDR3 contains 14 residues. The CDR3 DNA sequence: TGTGCCAGCAGCCAAAGGGAGGGGGCGGACATTCAGTACTTC. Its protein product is CASSQREGADIQYF.

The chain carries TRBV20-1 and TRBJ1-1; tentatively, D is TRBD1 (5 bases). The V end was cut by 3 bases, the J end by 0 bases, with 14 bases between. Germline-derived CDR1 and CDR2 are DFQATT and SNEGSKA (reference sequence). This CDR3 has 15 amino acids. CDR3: CSARGLTVMNTEAFF. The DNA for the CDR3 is TGCAGTGCTAGGGGACTGACAGTCATGAACACTGAAGCTTTCTTT.

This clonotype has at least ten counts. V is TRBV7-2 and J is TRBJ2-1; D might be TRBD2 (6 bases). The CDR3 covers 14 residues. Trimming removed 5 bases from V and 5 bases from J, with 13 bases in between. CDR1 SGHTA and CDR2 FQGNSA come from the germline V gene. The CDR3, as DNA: TGTGCCAGCAGCCGTACGGGACTTCACAATGAGCAGTTCTTC. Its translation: CASSRTGLHNEQFF. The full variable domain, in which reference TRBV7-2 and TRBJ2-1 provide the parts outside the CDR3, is GAGVSQSPSNKVTEKGKDVELRCDPISGHTALYWYRQSLGQGLEFLIYFQGNSAPDKSGLPSDRFSAERTGGSVSTLTIQRTQQEDSAVYLCASSRTGLHNEQFFGPGTRLTVL.

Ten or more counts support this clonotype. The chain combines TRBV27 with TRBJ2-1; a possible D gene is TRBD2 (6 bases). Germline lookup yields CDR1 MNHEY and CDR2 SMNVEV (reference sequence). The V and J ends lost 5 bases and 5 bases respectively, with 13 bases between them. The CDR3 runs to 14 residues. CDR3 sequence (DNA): TGTGCCAGCAGTCTACTAGCAATCGACAATGAGCAGTTCTTC. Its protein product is CASSLLAIDNEQFF.